Sequencing of this T cell receptor beta chain was carried out in a study of blood T cell repertoires in COVID-19. Study-level background: COVID-19 samples from acute and convalescent phases originated in the United States, Italy and Spain.

This CDR3 contains 13 residues. V lost 6 bases to trimming and J lost 10 bases, with 16 bases between them. Germline CDR1 reads LNHDA; CDR2 reads SQIVND (reference sequence). Sequenced by immunoSEQ multiplex PCR; TCRdb stores in-frame clones only, minus some. Of hundreds of thousands of clones listed, about 83% are singletons. This chain joins TRBV19 and TRBJ2-1; D possibly corresponds to TRBD1 (5 bases). The sequence derives from a woman aged 50 to 65 with acute or convalescent COVID-19. The specimen was peripheral blood. The CDR3 DNA reads TGTGCCAGTAGCGTTGACACATCAGGGGAGCAGTTCTTC. Translated, it gives CASSVDTSGEQFF.